This T cell receptor beta chain originates from a study of T cells expressing NK-cell markers (TCRdb year 2020). Describing the broader study: Three sorted T-cell subsets (CD3+CD56+NKG2C+, CD3+CD56+NKG2C- and CD3+CD56-NKG2C+) from several donors had their TCR beta-chain repertoires profiled. The libraries were sequenced on Illumina HiSeq 2000/2500, MiSeq or NextSeq, producing 2 x 150 bp reads. Randomly selected healthy volunteers, three men and five women, were used as the eight sequenced donors. Among the eight sequenced donors, seven were HCMV-seropositive and one was HCMV-seronegative.

HCMV serostatus was determined by detecting HCMV-specific IgG in serum with a commercial ELISA kit. Peripheral blood mononuclear cells were isolated from blood by Ficoll density gradient centrifugation. From the cysteine through the phenylalanine, the CDR3 covers 16 amino acids. This entry has no DNA. For CDR1 and CDR2, the germline V gene lists LGHNA and YSLEER. Sequencing was carried out with an Illumina HiSeq 2000. TCR beta cDNA libraries were prepared using 5'RACE template switching, which introduced a universal primer site and unique molecular identifiers. Synthesis of cDNA was primed from the TCR beta constant segment and was followed by two consecutive PCR amplification steps. Per the authors' processing: MIGEC was used to demultiplex reads and group reads by UMI, and MiTCR was used to assemble and quantify clonotypes. Only TCR cDNA sequences supported by at least two reads were kept to exclude erroneous sequences. The tcR package was used for downstream repertoire analysis, and clonotypes were matched between fractions using CDR3 nucleotide sequence together with V segment. VDJmatch was used to annotate antigen specificity against VDJdb, with one amino acid substitution in CDR3 permitted. TCRdb reprocessed the sequencing reads and holds a single record per CDR3 protein sequence, with no DNA. V and J calls and clone size were set by TCRdb, not the authors. The table kept for this sample lists around 110,000 distinct CDR3 sequences. Of the sample, around 18% falls within the top ten clones.

Comments on this clonotype: Its antigen remains undetermined.

Findings and caveats that apply to the study as a whole: For more than 5 donors, the dominant CD3+CD56+NKG2C+ clonotypes were among the top 10 CD8+ clonotypes and accounted for roughly 1.0-8% of CD8+ T cells. Whether the expanded NKG2C-expressing T cell clones were specific for HCMV antigens was left unclear. Those dominant clonotypes were again the most abundant among CD3+CD56-NKG2C+ cells in several donors, at about 28.3-65%.

Sequencing was carried out using blood T cells: a sorted CD56 or NKG2C T cell subset, CD4+ or CD8+ T cells, or bulk PBMC T cells (not recorded which). This receptor was obtained from a woman between 18 and 69 years old in good health. This receptor chain uses TRBV4-3 and TRBJ2-3; checking the TCRdb D call of TRBD2 is not possible without DNA. This receptor has the CDR3 CASSQGSGRAGDTQYF.